This is a list of T cell receptor beta chains from one sample in a study of PD-L1 blockade in urothelial cancer. Profiled with immunoSEQ multiplex PCR; TCRdb holds only in-frame clones, not every one. The data hold about 51,000 clones, with around nine tenths observed a single time. This specimen consisted of PBMCs, obtained around atezolizumab (anti-PD-L1) treatment. Source of these receptors: a man in his sixties with urothelial cancer. CDR3s include the opening cysteine and the closing phenylalanine or tryptophan. Each record gives: V gene, clone size, CDR3 protein. Expanded clones get a size class; other rows say once, few or many, or leave the size out.

v_gene: TRBV30; abundance: -; CDR3aa: CAWAPGNYGYTF
v_gene: TRBV5-4; abundance: -; CDR3aa: CASSLRTDQETQYF
v_gene: TRBV6-5; abundance: -; CDR3aa: CASRSSGRAQTPQYF
v_gene: TRBV6-1; abundance: -; CDR3aa: CASRPGVSYEQYF
v_gene: TRBV6-5; abundance: -; CDR3aa: CASSTGQQMGNTIYF
v_gene: TRBV6-5; abundance: -; CDR3aa: CASSYLSRGNGYTF
v_gene: TRBV10-3; abundance: once; CDR3aa: CAIKEPGGNTGELFF
v_gene: TRBV2; abundance: once; CDR3aa: CASTGRSQETQYF
v_gene: TRBV6-5; abundance: -; CDR3aa: CASSRLAGEAYEQYF
v_gene: TRBV28; abundance: -; CDR3aa: CASRFDRAINNQPQHF
v_gene: TRBV2; abundance: -; CDR3aa: CASSRQGYEQYF
v_gene: TRBV6-5; abundance: -; CDR3aa: CASSFYSGSRNTEAFF
v_gene: TRBV15; abundance: -; CDR3aa: CATSRDYSNQPQHF
v_gene: TRBV6-1; abundance: -; CDR3aa: CASSERLAGLINEQFF
v_gene: TRBV18; abundance: once; CDR3aa: CASSPSPGAGELFF
v_gene: TRBV7-2; abundance: -; CDR3aa: CASSLARGKDGYTF
v_gene: TRBV18; abundance: -; CDR3aa: CASSLSGRLQETQYF